This T cell receptor (beta chain) is from a study of T-cell memory formation after mild COVID-19. The overall study: Clusters were largely donor specific. Study-wide findings and caveats: Some responding clones appeared in pre-infection memory, suggesting cross-reactive memory joined.

The germline V gene has CDR1 KGHDR and CDR2 SFDVKD. V was shortened by 8 bases and J by 2 bases, with 18 bases between the two germline ends. The CDR3 has 15 residues. TCRdb re-derived calls from the 5' RACE reads in MiXCR, one entry per CDR3 protein. Of 200,000 to 300,000 distinct CDR3 sequences listed, over 15% are singletons. Note on this clonotype: Its cognate antigen is unknown.

This receptor was obtained from a man aged 18 to 29 who had mild COVID-19 (a few samples of this study predate the infection). Cell type and time point are not known. Specimen: PBMCs or a T cell subset sorted from them (not recorded which). V gene TRBV24-1 combines with J gene TRBJ2-7; D is perhaps TRBD1 (8 bases). The CDR3 reads CATTGGIGGTYEQYF. CDR3 DNA sequence: TGTGCCACCACAGGGGGCATCGGGGGGACCTACGAGCAGTACTTC.